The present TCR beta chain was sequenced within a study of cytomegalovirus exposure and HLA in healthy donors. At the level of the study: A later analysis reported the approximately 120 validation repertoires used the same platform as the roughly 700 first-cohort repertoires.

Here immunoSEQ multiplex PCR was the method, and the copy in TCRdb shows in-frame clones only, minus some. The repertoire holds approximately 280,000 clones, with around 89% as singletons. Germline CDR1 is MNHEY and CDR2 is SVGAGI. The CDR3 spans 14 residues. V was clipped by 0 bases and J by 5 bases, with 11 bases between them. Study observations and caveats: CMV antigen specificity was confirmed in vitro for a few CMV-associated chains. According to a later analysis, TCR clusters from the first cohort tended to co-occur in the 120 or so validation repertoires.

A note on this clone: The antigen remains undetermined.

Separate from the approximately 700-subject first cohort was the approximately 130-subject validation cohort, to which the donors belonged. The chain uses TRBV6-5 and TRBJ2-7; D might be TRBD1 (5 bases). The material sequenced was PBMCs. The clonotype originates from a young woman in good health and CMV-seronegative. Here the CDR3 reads CASSYSMGPDEQYF. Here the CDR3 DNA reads TGTGCCAGCAGTTACTCGATGGGGCCGGACGAGCAGTACTTC.